This note documents a single T cell receptor (beta chain) sequence. Antigen unknown. Unmatched junction bases numbered 7, after V lost 4 bases and J lost 7 bases. CDR1 and CDR2 from the germline V gene are ENHRY and SYGVKD. The CDR3 totals 14 residues. Primers included in the PCR were 60 Vbeta and 13 Jbeta primers. Data came from immunoSEQ multiplex PCR; TCRdb stores just in-frame clones and leaves some out. The sample has over 150,000 clones; over 75% are singletons. The sample comes from a study of cytomegalovirus exposure and HLA in healthy donors. Study findings and constraints: The authors judged a highly shared variant cluster likely a sequencing artifact. Later analysis suggested most CMV-associated TCR beta chains were HLA-restricted. Upon later analysis, HLA-associated TCR beta chains proved more clonally expanded than other, equally common chains. Indistinguishable V segments, including TRBV6-2 and TRBV6-3, were excluded.

This chain joins TRBV10-3 and TRBJ2-7; 10 nucleotides agree with TRBD1. The source material was PBMCs. The TCR was taken from a man aged 35 to 55 in good health and CMV-seronegative. The CDR3 DNA reads as TGTGCCATCAGTGGGGGACAGGGGCGGAGAGAGCAGTACTTC. It encodes CAISGGQGRREQYF.